This T cell receptor (beta chain) derives from a study of HIV-infected patients and healthy controls. Each CDR3 protein is one row after TCRdb ran MiXCR on the 5' RACE reads. The sample holds around 67,000 distinct CDR3 sequences; about 16% are singletons and the top ten take about 6%. From germline, CDR1 is SGHRS and CDR2 YFSETQ. The germline V and J ends were trimmed by 4 bases and 7 bases, with 10 bases remaining between them. The CDR3 has 12 amino acids. The specimen sequenced was CD4+ T cells from blood. This TCR was sampled from a human donor in good health. The J gene is TRBJ2-3, the V gene TRBV5-1; D gene uncertain. CDR3 DNA: TGCGCCAGCAGCACCAACTACTATACGCAGTATTTT. Protein product: CASSTNYYTQYF. Supplemented by reference TRBV5-1 and TRBJ2-3, the full variable domain reads KAGVTQTPRYLIKTRGQQVTLSCSPISGHRSVSWYQQTPGQGLQFLFEYFSETQRNKGNFPGRFSGRQFSNSRSEMNVSTLELGDSALYLCASSTNYYTQYFGPGTRLTVL.